This T cell receptor beta chain was retrieved from a study of cytomegalovirus exposure and HLA in healthy donors. This clone was detected only a few times. 13 Jbeta primers and 60 Vbeta primers were used for the PCR. The repertoire was sequenced with immunoSEQ multiplex PCR; TCRdb's copy has only in-frame clones and lacks some. The sample yields approximately 100,000 clones, 71% seen once. The receptor was isolated from a female donor in good health and CMV-seronegative. Sample: PBMCs.

CDR3 sequence (DNA): TGTGCCAGCAGCGTTGACCCAGCGGCCGAGCAGTACTTC. It is translated as CASSVDPAAEQYF. The genes are TRBV9 and TRBJ2-7, with TRBD2 as a possible D gene (5 bases). Germline lookup yields CDR1 SGDLS and CDR2 YYNGEE. V was trimmed by 2 bases and J by 6 bases, leaving 12 bases between them. This CDR3 is 13 amino acids long.